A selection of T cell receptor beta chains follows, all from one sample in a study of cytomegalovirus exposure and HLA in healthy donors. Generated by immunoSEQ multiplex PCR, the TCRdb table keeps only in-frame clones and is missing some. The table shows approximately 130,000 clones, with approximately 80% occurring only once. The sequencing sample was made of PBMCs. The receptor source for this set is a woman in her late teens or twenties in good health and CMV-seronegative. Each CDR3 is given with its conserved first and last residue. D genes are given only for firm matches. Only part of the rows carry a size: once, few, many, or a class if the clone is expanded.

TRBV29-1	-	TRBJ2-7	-	TGCAGCGTTGGTGACAGAGACGAATACGAGCAGTACTTC	CSVGDRDEYEQYF
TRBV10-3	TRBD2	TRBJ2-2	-	TGTGCCATCACTGATACGGGGGGAGGCACCGGGGAGCTGTTTTTT	CAITDTGGGTGELFF
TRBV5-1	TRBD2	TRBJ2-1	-	TGCGCCAGCAGCTCGGGACTAGCGGTCGATGAGCAGTTCTTC	CASSSGLAVDEQFF
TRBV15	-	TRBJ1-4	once	TGTGCCACCAGCAGAGAAGCAGGGAATGAAAAACTGTTTTTT	CATSREAGNEKLFF
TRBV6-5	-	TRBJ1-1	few	TGTGCCAGCAGTTACTCGATAGTGGGGGGTACTGAAGCTTTCTTT	CASSYSIVGGTEAFF
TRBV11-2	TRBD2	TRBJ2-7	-	TGTGCCAGCAGCTTCCTTGGAGCGAGCGGGGCCAACGAGCAGTACTTC	CASSFLGASGANEQYF
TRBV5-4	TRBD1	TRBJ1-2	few	TGTGCCAGCAGCCCGACAGGGGTATTCTATGGCTACACCTTC	CASSPTGVFYGYTF
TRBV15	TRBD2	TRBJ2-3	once	TGTGCCACCAGCAGAGTTCTAGCGGGGGGCACAGATACGCAGTATTTT	CATSRVLAGGTDTQYF
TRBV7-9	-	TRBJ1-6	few	TGTGCCAGCAGCTTGGGCAGTAATTCACCCCTCCACTTT	CASSLGSNSPLHF
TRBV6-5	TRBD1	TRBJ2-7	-	TGTGCCAGCAGCGCCGGGACAGGCCGTTACGAGCAGTACTTC	CASSAGTGRYEQYF
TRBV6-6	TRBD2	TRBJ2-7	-	TGTGCCAGCAGTCCTGGACTAGGCGGGCTATCCGAGCAGTACTTC	CASSPGLGGLSEQYF
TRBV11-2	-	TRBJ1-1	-	TGTGCCAGCAGCCCACAAAGGGGTACTAACACTGAAGCTTTCTTT	CASSPQRGTNTEAFF
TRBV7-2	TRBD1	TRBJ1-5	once	TGTGCCAGCAGCGGGACAGGGGGCTATCAGCCCCAGCATTTT	CASSGTGGYQPQHF
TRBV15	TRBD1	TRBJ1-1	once	TGTGCCACAGGGGGCCAGTACACTGAAGCTTTCTTT	CATGGQYTEAFF
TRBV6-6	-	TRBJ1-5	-	TGTGCCAGCATTGCGGGGGTGGGACAGCCCCAGCATTTT	CASIAGVGQPQHF
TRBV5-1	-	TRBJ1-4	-	TGCGCCAGCAGCTTCTCGCAGGGGAATGAAAAACTGTTTTTT	CASSFSQGNEKLFF
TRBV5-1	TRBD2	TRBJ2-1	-	TGCGCCAGCAGCTTGGCGGGGGGGACGGAAGAGCAGTTCTTC	CASSLAGGTEEQFF
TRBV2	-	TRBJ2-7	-	TGTGCCAGCAGTGAACAGGGGTCGTCCTACGAGCAGTACTTC	CASSEQGSSYEQYF
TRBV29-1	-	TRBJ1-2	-	TGCAGCGTCTTAGACAGGTGGAGTTATGGCTACACCTTC	CSVLDRWSYGYTF
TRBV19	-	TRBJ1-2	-	TGTGCCAGTAAGGGGTATGGCTACACCTTC	CASKGYGYTF
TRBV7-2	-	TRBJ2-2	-	TGTGCCAGCAGCTTAGCCGTGAGGTCCGGGGAGCTGTTTTTT	CASSLAVRSGELFF
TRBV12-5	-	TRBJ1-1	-	TGTGCTAGTGCTTCTTTAGCTGAAGCTTTCTTT	CASASLAEAFF
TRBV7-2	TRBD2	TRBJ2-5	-	TGTGCCAGCAGCCGGGGGGGCCCCCAAGAGACCCAGTACTTC	CASSRGGPQETQYF
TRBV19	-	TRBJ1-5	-	TGTGCCAGTAATTGGCGGTATAGCAATCAGCCCCAGCATTTT	CASNWRYSNQPQHF
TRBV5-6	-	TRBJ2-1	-	TGTGCCAGCAGCTTGGGGCGGGACCACAATGAGCAGTTCTTC	CASSLGRDHNEQFF
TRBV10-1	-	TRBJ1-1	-	TGCGCCAGCTCCCCCGGGGTGAACACTGAAGCTTTCTTT	CASSPGVNTEAFF
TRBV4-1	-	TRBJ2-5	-	TGCGCCAGCAGCCAGGTGGACATCTCAGAGACCCAGTACTTC	CASSQVDISETQYF
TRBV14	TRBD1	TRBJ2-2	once	TGTGCCAGCAGCCCCCACCCGGGACAGAAAACCACCGGGGAGCTGTTTTTT	CASSPHPGQKTTGELFF
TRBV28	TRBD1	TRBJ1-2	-	TGTGCCAGCAGTCCTAGACAGGGGGCGGGCTACACCTTC	CASSPRQGAGYTF
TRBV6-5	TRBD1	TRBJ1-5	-	TGTGCCAGCAGTTCAAATACAGGGGAGCCCCAGCATTTT	CASSSNTGEPQHF
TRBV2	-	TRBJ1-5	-	TGTGCCAGCAGTGATGAGACTATTAGCAATCAGCCCCAGCATTTT	CASSDETISNQPQHF
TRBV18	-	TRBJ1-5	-	TGTGCCAGCTCCCCGGGTGGGACGCCAGGGGCCGTTCAGCCCCAGCATTTT	CASSPGGTPGAVQPQHF
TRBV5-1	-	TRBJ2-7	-	TGCGCCAGCAGCTTGGCCAACCAGGGCCACTACGAGCAGTACTTC	CASSLANQGHYEQYF
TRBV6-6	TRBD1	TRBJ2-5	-	TGTGCCAGCAGTTACCCCGGAGGACAGGGGGAGACCCAGTACTTC	CASSYPGGQGETQYF
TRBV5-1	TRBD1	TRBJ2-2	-	TGCGCCAGCTGCAGGGGGTGGAACACCGGGGAGCTGTTTTTT	CASCRGWNTGELFF
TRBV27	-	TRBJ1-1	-	TGTGCCAGCAGTTTAAGAGTCATGAACACTGAAGCTTTCTTT	CASSLRVMNTEAFF
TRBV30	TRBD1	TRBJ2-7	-	TGTGCCTGGAGCGGGACAGGACCCGGGAAGCAGTACTTC	CAWSGTGPGKQYF
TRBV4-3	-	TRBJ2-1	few	TGCGCCAGCAGCCAATCCCCTTACAATGAGCAGTTCTTC	CASSQSPYNEQFF
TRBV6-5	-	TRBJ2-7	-	TGTGCCAGCAGGGGGTGGGGGGGACAGGACGAGCAGTACTTC	CASRGWGGQDEQYF
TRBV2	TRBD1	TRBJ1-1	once	TGTGCCAGCAGTGGGGACAGGGGCACTGAAGCTTTCTTT	CASSGDRGTEAFF